The following is a T cell receptor beta chain sequence with its context. The data originate from a study of blood T cell repertoires in COVID-19. The wider study: T cells, B-cell-depleted T cells, or PBMCs supplied cDNA or gDNA.

The data were produced by immunoSEQ multiplex PCR, yet TCRdb's version contains in-frame clones alone and is incomplete. This sample has under 300,000 clones; roughly 84% occur once, and the top ten carry about 1.6%. Germline CDR1 reads LNHNV; CDR2 reads YYDKDF (reference sequence). The CDR3 runs to 16 residues. V lost 5 bases and J lost 3; bases outside the gene matches: 10. This sequence joins TRBV15 and TRBJ1-5, with 7 positions matching TRBD1. Sequencing input: peripheral blood. The TCR comes from a middle-aged woman who had recovered from COVID-19. This CDR3 is CATSPFRGMDNQPQHF. The DNA of the CDR3 is TGTGCCACCAGCCCCTTCAGGGGGATGGACAATCAGCCCCAGCATTTT.